This T cell receptor beta chain was recorded in a study of blood T cell repertoires in COVID-19. The CDR3 runs to 18 residues. Individuals drawn from some 25 US areas were roughly 18 to 95 years old. The study assigned cohorts using participant-reported clinical history. As handled by the study authors: Amplified reference gene primers provided the basis for estimating nucleated cell counts. Sequenced by immunoSEQ multiplex PCR; TCRdb stores in-frame clones only, minus some. Clone size and the V and J calls come from that table; the DNA yielded D and trimming. The sample includes roughly 260,000 clones, approximately 90% of them seen just once.

The receptor's source is a human donor in a cohort exposed to, infected with or recovered from COVID-19 (not recorded which). The donor label of this sample is uncertain. The gene calls are TRBV21-1 and TRBJ1-1. TRBV21-1 is reported as a pseudogene. The specimen sequenced was PBMCs or T cells enriched from blood (not recorded which). This CDR3 reads CASSKVLDGWVENTEAFF. The CDR3 nucleotides read TGTGCCAGCAGCAAAGTCTTAGACGGGTGGGTAGAGAACACTGAAGCTTTCTTT.